This TCR beta chain was captured in a study of cytomegalovirus exposure and HLA in healthy donors. Study overall: Inside one of the first data releases sat tens of millions of unique TCRs taken from HLA-typed donors.

Concerning this clone: Its antigen remains unknown.

PCR was performed using 60 Vbeta and 13 Jbeta primers. Sequencing used immunoSEQ multiplex PCR; TCRdb keeps in-frame clones, though not all of them. The sample shows around 180,000 clones, about 79% of them seen only once. Germline V CDR1 and CDR2: MNHNS, SASEGT. The V and J ends lost 5 bases and 3 bases, in that order; junction bases with no gene match: 4. CDR3 length: 15 residues. Study conclusions and caveats: Analysis performed later showed TCR beta chains linked to HLA being more clonally expanded than equally common others. Upon later analysis, TCR association rates were observed to vary by HLA locus, being highest for DRB1 and lowest for HLA-C.

This receptor was identified in a girl aged 2 to 10 in good health and CMV-seropositive. This chain links TRBV6-1 with TRBJ2-1, with 10 bases lining up with TRBD1. The sample comprised PBMCs. The CDR3 protein is CASSTGTGVYNEQFF. In DNA form, the CDR3 reads TGTGCCAGCAGTACCGGGACAGGGGTCTACAATGAGCAGTTCTTC.